Each of the 4 T cell receptor beta chains below was sequenced from the same sample in a study of cytomegalovirus exposure and HLA in healthy donors. The primer mix had 60 Vbeta and 13 Jbeta primers. The assay was immunoSEQ multiplex PCR, and TCRdb's table has in-frame clones only and misses some. The profile shows approximately 180,000 clones, around 84% of them singletons. Sequencing was performed on PBMCs. These TCRs come from a woman aged 18 to 35 in good health and CMV-seronegative.

The chain has TRBV5-1 and TRBJ2-7; 8 nucleotides match TRBD1. The CDR3 sequence is 16 residues long. Unmatched junction bases numbered 7, after V lost 0 bases and J lost 2 bases. Germline assignment: CDR1 SGHRS and CDR2 YFSETQ. The CDR3 DNA follows: TGCGCCAGCAGCTTGGGACCAGGACAGGGAGCCTACGAGCAGTACTTC. This encodes CASSLGPGQGAYEQYF.

This chain links TRBV2 with TRBJ2-3; D possibly corresponds to TRBD1 (5 bases). The V gene lost 2 bases and the J gene lost 2 bases, with 20 bases spanning the gap. The CDR3 is 18 residues long. CDR1 SNHLY and CDR2 FYNNEI come from the germline V gene. The CDR3 here is CASSELLAWTPNTDTQYF. The CDR3 region has the DNA TGTGCCAGCAGTGAACTTCTGGCTTGGACACCCAACACAGATACGCAGTATTTT.

This chain joins TRBV19 and TRBJ1-1; D unresolved. V was shortened by 3 bases and J by 2 bases, with 16 bases between the two germline ends. The CDR3 spans 16 residues. Germline loops: CDR1 LNHDA, CDR2 SQIVND (reference sequence). The CDR3 DNA sequence: TGTGCCAGTAGTATTGTGGCGGGTATTCCTAACACTGAAGCTTTCTTT. It specifies CASSIVAGIPNTEAFF. Using reference TRBV19 and TRBJ1-1 for the parts outside the CDR3, the full variable domain is DGGITQSPKYLFRKEGQNVTLSCEQNLNHDAMYWYRQDPGQGLRLIYYSQIVNDFQKGDIAEGYSVSREKKESFPLTVTSAQKNPTAFYLCASSIVAGIPNTEAFFGQGTRLTVV.

The chain joins TRBV7-9 to TRBJ2-7, with 10 bases fitting TRBD2. The trim removed 6 bases at V and 0 bases at J, leaving 11 bases unmatched. CDR1 and CDR2 (germline): SEHNR, FQNEAQ (reference sequence). The CDR3 has 17 residues. This CDR3 reads CASSHPQREGSSYEQYF. The CDR3 DNA follows: TGTGCCAGCAGTCACCCCCAGCGGGAGGGTTCCTCCTACGAGCAGTACTTC.